The clone carrying this TCR beta chain was recorded at least ten times. The target antigen is unknown. The data were obtained in a study of T-cell reconstitution after alpha-beta-depleted transplantation in children. Unique molecular identifiers were incorporated into the prepared TCRbeta library. TCRdb called the PCR reads again in MiXCR, with one record for every CDR3 protein. The sample lists fewer than 550,000 distinct CDR3 sequences; about 10% were seen once. General study results and limits: The origin of alpha-beta T cells about two months after transplant was reportedly several hundred expanded graft clones.

The source is a child aged 2-15 years with inherited bone marrow failure, due to receive a stem cell transplant. The sample here was PBMCs, taken before TCRalphabeta/CD19-depleted stem cell transplant.

In nucleotides, the CDR3 is TGCGCCAGCAGCGCAGCCGGGACAGGGGCCATGAACACTGAAGCTTTCTTT. It codes for CASSAAGTGAMNTEAFF. The V and J genes are TRBV5-1 and TRBJ1-1, with 10 bases matching TRBD1. The CDR3 runs 17 residues. CDR1 SGHRS and CDR2 YFSETQ come from the germline V gene. V lost 4 bases and J lost 0; bases outside the gene matches: 9.